A selection of T cell receptor beta chains follows, all from one sample in a study of blood T cell repertoires in COVID-19. Measured with immunoSEQ multiplex PCR; TCRdb has only the in-frame clones, and not every one. The table has over 110,000 clones, 80% seen once. Sequencing used peripheral blood. The receptors originated from a man between 65 and 85 years old who had recovered from COVID-19. Each CDR3 is given with its conserved first and last residue. D genes are given only for firm matches. The size field is filled for only some rows; it gives once, few, many or a size class.

v_gene: TRBV7-8
abundance: .
d_gene: TRBD2
j_gene: TRBJ2-2
CDR3aa: CASSPAGGGPGELFF
CDR3nt: TGTGCCAGCAGCCCAGCCGGCGGGGGGCCCGGGGAGCTGTTTTTT

v_gene: TRBV5-4
abundance: .
d_gene: TRBD2
j_gene: TRBJ2-1
CDR3aa: CASSWGLAGDRFF
CDR3nt: TGTGCCAGCAGCTGGGGACTAGCGGGAGATCGGTTCTTC

v_gene: TRBV29-1
abundance: .
d_gene: .
j_gene: TRBJ1-1
CDR3aa: CSVQTTERTEAFF
CDR3nt: TGCAGCGTTCAAACCACGGAGCGCACTGAAGCTTTCTTT

v_gene: TRBV25-1
abundance: once
d_gene: TRBD2
j_gene: TRBJ2-5
CDR3aa: CASRGGETQYF
CDR3nt: TGTGCCAGTCGCGGGGGGGAGACCCAGTACTTC

v_gene: TRBV5-1
abundance: .
d_gene: TRBD1
j_gene: TRBJ2-7
CDR3aa: CASSLRDRGDEQYF
CDR3nt: TGCGCCAGCAGCCTCCGGGACAGGGGCGACGAGCAGTACTTC

v_gene: TRBV19
abundance: .
d_gene: TRBD2
j_gene: TRBJ2-6
CDR3aa: CASKSPFGLAGAGGANVLTF
CDR3nt: TGTGCCAGTAAGTCCCCCTTCGGACTAGCGGGAGCTGGTGGGGCCAACGTCCTGACTTTC

v_gene: TRBV29-1
abundance: few
d_gene: .
j_gene: TRBJ2-7
CDR3aa: CSVEDHGSYEQYF
CDR3nt: TGCAGCGTTGAAGATCACGGGTCCTACGAGCAGTACTTC

v_gene: TRBV10-2
abundance: .
d_gene: .
j_gene: TRBJ2-1
CDR3aa: CASSDPGLGRSYNEQFF
CDR3nt: TGCGCCAGCAGTGACCCGGGACTCGGTAGGTCCTACAATGAGCAGTTCTTC

v_gene: TRBV19
abundance: .
d_gene: TRBD1
j_gene: TRBJ1-5
CDR3aa: CASNVDRAINQPQHF
CDR3nt: TGTGCCAGTAACGTGGACAGGGCAATCAATCAGCCCCAGCATTTT

v_gene: TRBV27
abundance: .
d_gene: TRBD2
j_gene: TRBJ2-7
CDR3aa: CASSPLRTSGRQQYF
CDR3nt: TGTGCCAGCAGTCCCCTGAGGACTAGCGGGAGGCAGCAGTACTTC

v_gene: TRBV7-6
abundance: .
d_gene: .
j_gene: TRBJ1-2
CDR3aa: CASSLVPGGEYGYTF
CDR3nt: TGTGCCAGCAGCTTAGTCCCCGGCGGGGAGTATGGCTACACCTTC

v_gene: TRBV3-1/TRBV3-2
abundance: few
d_gene: .
j_gene: TRBJ1-1
CDR3aa: CASSPWTENTEAFF
CDR3nt: TGTGCCAGCAGCCCATGGACTGAGAACACTGAAGCTTTCTTT

v_gene: TRBV6-5
abundance: .
d_gene: .
j_gene: TRBJ1-2
CDR3aa: CASSPSGGWNGYTF
CDR3nt: TGTGCCAGCAGCCCCTCGGGAGGGTGGAATGGCTACACCTTC

v_gene: TRBV5-8
abundance: .
d_gene: .
j_gene: TRBJ2-1
CDR3aa: CASIHGTRANGEQFF
CDR3nt: TGTGCCAGCATTCACGGGACTCGTGCTAACGGTGAGCAGTTCTTC

v_gene: TRBV7-2
abundance: .
d_gene: TRBD1
j_gene: TRBJ2-7
CDR3aa: CASSPTGTVSYEQYF
CDR3nt: TGTGCCAGCAGCCCTACCGGGACAGTATCTTACGAGCAGTACTTC

v_gene: TRBV29-1
abundance: .
d_gene: TRBD2
j_gene: TRBJ2-3
CDR3aa: CSVESGRAPTDTQYF
CDR3nt: TGCAGCGTTGAGAGCGGGAGGGCCCCAACAGATACGCAGTATTTT

v_gene: TRBV29-1
abundance: few
d_gene: .
j_gene: TRBJ2-3
CDR3aa: CSVERAGSITSDTQYF
CDR3nt: TGCAGCGTTGAAAGGGCCGGGAGCATCACCTCAGATACGCAGTATTTT

v_gene: TRBV24-1
abundance: .
d_gene: .
j_gene: TRBJ2-2
CDR3aa: CATVGRNTGELFF
CDR3nt: TGTGCCACCGTGGGGAGGAACACCGGGGAGCTGTTTTTT

v_gene: TRBV7-2
abundance: .
d_gene: .
j_gene: TRBJ2-5
CDR3aa: CASSLRREWETQYF
CDR3nt: TGTGCCAGCAGCTTAAGGAGGGAGTGGGAGACCCAGTACTTC

v_gene: TRBV6-6
abundance: .
d_gene: .
j_gene: TRBJ1-2
CDR3aa: CASSGAGEYGYTF
CDR3nt: TGTGCCAGCAGCGGCGCAGGGGAGTATGGCTACACCTTC

v_gene: TRBV7-9
abundance: .
d_gene: .
j_gene: TRBJ2-5
CDR3aa: CASSLALSAGETQYF
CDR3nt: TGTGCCAGCAGCTTAGCGCTATCGGCGGGAGAGACCCAGTACTTC

v_gene: TRBV3-1/TRBV3-2
abundance: .
d_gene: .
j_gene: TRBJ1-3
CDR3aa: CASSLQGRGNTIYF
CDR3nt: TGTGCCAGCAGCCTCCAGGGTCGGGGAAACACCATATATTTT

v_gene: TRBV5-1
abundance: .
d_gene: TRBD1
j_gene: TRBJ2-3
CDR3aa: CASTLTGFKDTQYF
CDR3nt: TGCGCCAGCACCTTGACAGGGTTTAAAGATACGCAGTATTTT

v_gene: TRBV30
abundance: once
d_gene: .
j_gene: TRBJ1-2
CDR3aa: CACEVQIIYTF
CDR3nt: TGTGCCTGTGAGGTCCAAATCATCTACACCTTC

v_gene: TRBV3-1/TRBV3-2
abundance: .
d_gene: .
j_gene: TRBJ2-7
CDR3aa: CASSRGFSSYEQYF
CDR3nt: TGTGCCAGCAGCCGCGGGTTTTCCTCCTACGAGCAGTACTTC

v_gene: TRBV3-1/TRBV3-2
abundance: .
d_gene: TRBD1
j_gene: TRBJ1-4
CDR3aa: CASSPWGQRNEKLFF
CDR3nt: TGTGCCAGCAGCCCTTGGGGACAGCGAAATGAAAAACTGTTTTTT

v_gene: TRBV4-3
abundance: .
d_gene: .
j_gene: TRBJ2-7
CDR3aa: CASSQDRIAPYEQYF
CDR3nt: TGCGCCAGCAGCCAAGACAGGATCGCCCCTTACGAGCAGTACTTC

v_gene: TRBV10-3
abundance: few
d_gene: .
j_gene: TRBJ2-1
CDR3aa: CAILGGAQNNEQFF
CDR3nt: TGTGCCATCTTGGGAGGAGCTCAAAACAATGAGCAGTTCTTC

v_gene: TRBV27
abundance: .
d_gene: .
j_gene: TRBJ1-2
CDR3aa: CASKAGNYGYTF
CDR3nt: TGTGCCAGCAAGGCAGGGAACTATGGCTACACCTTC

v_gene: TRBV24-1
abundance: .
d_gene: TRBD1
j_gene: TRBJ2-2
CDR3aa: CATSDSDRAGELFF
CDR3nt: TGTGCCACCAGTGATTCGGACAGGGCCGGGGAGCTGTTTTTT

v_gene: TRBV7-9
abundance: .
d_gene: TRBD1
j_gene: TRBJ2-3
CDR3aa: CASSRRQGSGVSRSDTQYF
CDR3nt: TGTGCCAGCAGCCGCCGACAGGGATCCGGGGTTTCGCGTTCAGATACGCAGTATTTT

v_gene: TRBV5-1
abundance: .
d_gene: .
j_gene: TRBJ1-2
CDR3aa: CASSLAGYGYTF
CDR3nt: TGCGCCAGCAGCTTGGCCGGCTATGGCTACACCTTC

v_gene: TRBV30
abundance: .
d_gene: TRBD1
j_gene: TRBJ1-4
CDR3aa: CAWSHGTGRLGKLFF
CDR3nt: TGTGCCTGGAGTCACGGGACAGGGAGGTTAGGAAAACTGTTTTTT

v_gene: TRBV6-2/TRBV6-3
abundance: .
d_gene: TRBD2
j_gene: TRBJ2-5
CDR3aa: CASSYLTSRETQYF
CDR3nt: TGTGCCAGCAGTTACCTGACTAGCAGAGAGACCCAGTACTTC

v_gene: TRBV19
abundance: .
d_gene: TRBD1
j_gene: TRBJ1-1
CDR3aa: CASSQGTGNTEAFF
CDR3nt: TGTGCCAGTAGCCAAGGGACAGGGAACACTGAAGCTTTCTTT

v_gene: TRBV6-5
abundance: few
d_gene: .
j_gene: TRBJ1-5
CDR3aa: CASSLGLNNQPQHF
CDR3nt: TGTGCCAGCAGCCTCGGACTGAACAATCAGCCCCAGCATTTT

v_gene: TRBV6-5
abundance: many
d_gene: .
j_gene: TRBJ2-7
CDR3aa: CASSYDLGTYEQYF
CDR3nt: TGTGCCAGCAGTTACGACCTCGGGACCTACGAGCAGTACTTC

v_gene: TRBV14
abundance: .
d_gene: TRBD2
j_gene: TRBJ2-5
CDR3aa: CASSHLAGGPETQYF
CDR3nt: TGTGCCAGCAGCCACCTAGCGGGAGGACCAGAGACCCAGTACTTC

v_gene: TRBV6-5
abundance: .
d_gene: TRBD1
j_gene: TRBJ2-5
CDR3aa: CASTHGQGVLETQYF
CDR3nt: TGTGCCAGCACCCACGGACAGGGGGTGTTAGAGACCCAGTACTTC

v_gene: TRBV6-2/TRBV6-3
abundance: .
d_gene: TRBD2
j_gene: TRBJ2-7
CDR3aa: CASSYRLAESYEQYF
CDR3nt: TGTGCCAGCAGTTACCGACTAGCGGAATCCTACGAGCAGTACTTC

v_gene: TRBV19
abundance: .
d_gene: .
j_gene: TRBJ1-2
CDR3aa: CASSNRIYGYTF
CDR3nt: TGTGCCAGTAGTAACAGGATCTATGGCTACACCTTC

v_gene: TRBV11-2
abundance: few
d_gene: TRBD1
j_gene: TRBJ2-3
CDR3aa: CASSRDRDDDTQYF
CDR3nt: TGTGCCAGCAGCCGGGACAGGGATGACGATACGCAGTATTTT

v_gene: TRBV6-6
abundance: .
d_gene: .
j_gene: TRBJ2-3
CDR3aa: CASSYLPDRTDTQYF
CDR3nt: TGTGCCAGCAGTTACCTTCCGGACAGAACAGATACGCAGTATTTT

v_gene: TRBV10-1
abundance: .
d_gene: .
j_gene: TRBJ2-1
CDR3aa: CASSERRSSYNEQFF
CDR3nt: TGCGCCAGCAGTGAGCGGCGGAGCTCCTACAATGAGCAGTTCTTC